This T cell receptor beta chain was documented in a study of cytomegalovirus exposure and HLA in healthy donors. Study findings and constraints: Evidence from a later analysis indicated that most CMV-associated TCR beta chains looked HLA-restricted.

Germline-derived CDR1 and CDR2 are MNHEY and SMNVEV (reference sequence). The CDR3 is 13 amino acids. Concerning this clone itself: What it recognizes is unknown. At one end the junction does not follow the germline gene, possibly because of a read error.

PCR amplification relied on 60 Vbeta primers (plus 13 Jbeta primers). Clones were read by immunoSEQ multiplex PCR, and TCRdb kept only the in-frame ones, dropping some. The table shows some 100,000 clones, with 60% to 80% occurring only once. V gene TRBV27 combines with J gene TRBJ1-2; D call uncertain. This clonotype was sampled from a woman under 30 in good health and CMV-seropositive. Sequencing was performed on PBMCs. The CDR3: CASSLSPNYGHTF. Here the CDR3 DNA reads TGTGCCAGCAGTTTAAGTCCGAACTATGGCCACACCTTC.